This T cell receptor (beta chain) originates from a study of T cells after yellow fever vaccination. Overall study: SMART-Seq v4 Ultra Low Input prepared the low-cell-number fractions. Regarding the study as a whole: Relatively few clonotypes were ones that appeared in both CD4 and CD8 compartments. Boosting was followed by the reappearance of most primary-vaccination clones (around 96% CD4, under 90% CD8).

V gave up 0 bases and J gave up 9 bases, with 11 bases separating them. The CDR3 covers 13 residues. 5'RACE template switching added a universal primer site and UMIs to TCR cDNA. Each CDR3 protein gets one entry after TCRdb re-called the 5' RACE reads with MiXCR. The data show about 350,000 distinct CDR3 sequences, about 8.3% seen once. This clonotype was found a few times. The antigen remains undetermined. Sample: PBMCs, taken more than 40 days after the first yellow fever vaccination. V is TRBV12-3 or TRBV12-4 and J is TRBJ1-1, with unresolved D. This receptor was taken from a man aged 18 to 35 who received the YFV17D yellow fever vaccine. The CDR3 DNA reads as TGTGCCAGCAGTTTAGCCTCACGCTCCCAAGCTTTCTTT. It encodes CASSLASRSQAFF.